What follows are 5 T cell receptor beta chains derived from one specimen sequenced in a study of T-cell memory formation after mild COVID-19 (dated by TCRdb to about 2021). The method behind the library was 5' RACE. TCRdb shows the sequencer as Illumina NovaSeq 6000. TCRdb ran its own pipeline on the public reads, namely fastp trimming at Q25 and MiXCR clone calling, and kept in-frame beta chains. Each CDR3 protein appears once, grouped with its most common genes and DNA. The sample records 340,000 or so distinct CDR3 sequences, over 10% of which are singletons. Of the sample, about 22% falls within the top ten clones. The sequencing sample was made of PBMCs or a T cell subset sorted from them (not recorded which). Source of these receptors: a man younger than 30 who had mild COVID-19 (a few samples of this study predate the infection). The sample titles of this study are shuffled in the database, so cell type and time point are left out; the donor was told from shared clones.

V usage is TRBV2 and J usage is TRBJ2-1, with TRBD1 identical over 7 bases. V trimming: 7 bases; J trimming: 15 bases; junction bases outside the gene matches: 6. The length of the CDR3 is 10 residues. Germline CDR1 is SNHLY and CDR2 is FYNNEI. Here the CDR3 reads CASISGQWFF. The CDR3 DNA follows: TGTGCCAGCATATCGGGACAGTGGTTCTTC.

This clonotype was found many times. The chain combines TRBV7-2 with TRBJ2-2; D unresolved. There are 11 residues in the CDR3. Germline CDR1 SGHTA, CDR2 FQGNSA. V lost 3 bases, J lost 6 bases, and 2 bases lay in between. In DNA form, the CDR3 reads TGTGCCAGCAGCTTCGCCGGGGAGCTGTTTTTT. Amino acids: CASSFAGELFF.

A few counts support this clonotype. This chain joins TRBV6-5 and TRBJ1-1; D not certain. From germline, CDR1 is MNHEY and CDR2 SVGAGI. With 5 bases removed from V and 4 bases from J, the gap between germline ends came to 11 bases. This CDR3 is built from 13 residues. CDR3 coding DNA: TGTGCCAGCAGTACCCCCGGCGGCACTGAAGCTTTCTTT. Translation gives CASSTPGGTEAFF.

This clonotype came up a few times. This chain uses TRBV6-2 or TRBV6-3 with TRBJ1-2; 10 nucleotides agree with TRBD1. Germline CDR1 and CDR2: MNHEY and SVGEGT. The CDR3 covers 14 residues. The V segment lost 7 bases and the J segment 5 bases; nucleotides outside the gene matches: 7. The CDR3: CASTGQGMGYGYTF. The CDR3 DNA follows: TGTGCCAGCACGGGACAGGGGATGGGATATGGCTACACCTTC.

This chain joins TRBV18 and TRBJ1-2, with a possible D match to TRBD1 (5 bases). The V gene's germline CDR1 is KGHSH and CDR2 LQKENI. The CDR3 loop spans 11 amino acids. The V and J ends lost 1 base and 10 bases respectively, with 7 bases between them. CDR3 amino acids: CASSPQGNYTF. The CDR3 nucleotides read TGTGCCAGCTCACCACAGGGGAACTACACCTTC.